The entry that follows covers one TCR beta chain sequence. The antigen remains unidentified. This sample is part of a study of beta chain features in type 1 diabetes. In the study overall: No age, gender or cell yield differences were seen between patients and healthy donors. Points from the study as a whole: Junctions at VDJ sites from type 1 diabetes patients had fewer insertions and more deletions.

The CDR3 runs 16 residues. With V trimmed by 8 bases and J by 3 bases, 9 bases remained unmatched. Germline CDR1 is LGHNA and CDR2 is YSLEER. TCRB transcripts that were expressed got sequenced, as all of the isolated RNA had been reverse transcribed. TCRdb's table, derived via immunoSEQ multiplex PCR, lists solely in-frame clones and lacks some. This table holds fewer than 250,000 clones, more than 65% found once. The sample taken for sequencing was naive CD4+ T cells from blood. The sequence was collected from a man in his thirties or forties in good health. The chain recombines TRBV4-3 with TRBJ2-1, with TRBD2 matching over 11 bases. In DNA form, the CDR3 reads TGCGCCAGCTCCGGGAAAACTAGCGGGAGCTACAATGAGCAGTTCTTC. Amino acid sequence: CASSGKTSGSYNEQFF.